This TCR beta chain is drawn from a study of T cells after yellow fever vaccination. Study-wide points: Reappearance after the booster was observed for most primary-vaccination clones (96% CD4, over 75% CD8). Faster peaking, at day 5 versus 15, marked a secondary response that was weaker. Overall, a small share of clonotypes was seen in both CD4 and CD8 compartments.

The CDR3 runs to 15 residues. Unmatched junction bases numbered 6, after V lost 3 bases and J lost 4 bases. From germline, CDR1 is SGHRS and CDR2 YFSETQ. This clonotype turned up a few times. The antigen is unknown. Using its own MiXCR run on the 5' RACE reads, TCRdb lists one record per CDR3 protein. The sample includes some 290,000 distinct CDR3 sequences, about 10% seen only once; the top ten take roughly 3%. The V call is TRBV5-1, the J call TRBJ2-2; 7 positions match TRBD1. The material sequenced was CD4+ T cells sorted from PBMCs, taken 45 days after the yellow fever booster vaccination. The source of this sequence is a man younger than 35 who received the YFV17D yellow fever vaccine. CDR3 amino acids: CASSSLDRSTGELFF. The DNA of the CDR3 is TGCGCCAGCAGCTCACTGGACAGGTCCACCGGGGAGCTGTTTTTT.